This entry lists 16 T cell receptor beta chains sequenced from one sample in a study of cytomegalovirus exposure and HLA in healthy donors. PCR amplification relied on 60 Vbeta primers (plus 13 Jbeta primers). TCRdb's copy holds only in-frame clones and misses some; the assay was immunoSEQ multiplex PCR. This table holds 150,000 to 200,000 clones, 60% to 80% found once. Sequencing was carried out using PBMCs. The source of these receptors is a man in his fifties or sixties in good health and CMV-seronegative.

The chain uses TRBV29-1 and TRBJ2-7; D not certain. This CDR3 spans 13 amino acids. Germline assignment: CDR1 SQVTM and CDR2 ANQGSEA. Trimming removed 4 bases at V and 6 bases at J, with 16 bases between. The CDR3 DNA follows: TGCAGCGTTGCAGAGAGCCAATTTATCGAGCAGTACTTC. Its translation: CSVAESQFIEQYF.

The count of this clone is one. The rearrangement joins TRBV28 to TRBJ1-2; D may be TRBD1 (6 bases). Between the trimmed V and J ends, which lost 6 bases and 7 bases, there was a span of 12 bases. Germline V gives CDR1 MDHEN, CDR2 SYDVKM. The CDR3 length is 12 residues. DNA of the CDR3: TGTGCCAGCAGCACAGGGATGTCTGGCTACACCTTC. Amino acid sequence: CASSTGMSGYTF.

The rearrangement uses TRBV7-9 and TRBJ1-2; no clear D. The CDR3 has 12 amino acids. The V gene's germline CDR1 is SEHNR and CDR2 FQNEAQ (reference sequence). V was pared by 5 bases and J by 2 bases, with 6 bases between. CDR3 bases: TGTGCCAGCAGCCTAATAAACTATGGCTACACCTTC. Its translation: CASSLINYGYTF.

This clone appeared a few times. This chain uses TRBV5-1 with TRBJ2-1, with 10 bases matching TRBD2. The length of the CDR3 is 14 residues. Per the germline V gene, CDR1 is SGHRS and CDR2 is YFSETQ. Trimming at V came to 1 base and at J to 8 bases, leaving 3 bases not matched to a gene. This chain's CDR3 is CASSLKTSGHEQFF. For the CDR3, the DNA is TGCGCCAGCAGCTTGAAGACTAGCGGGCATGAGCAGTTCTTC.

This clone was counted only a few times. J is TRBJ2-1 and V is TRBV5-8; 14 positions match TRBD2. V lost 6 bases, J lost 3 bases, and 5 bases stayed unmatched. CDR1 and CDR2 from the germline V gene are SGHTS and YDEGEE. This CDR3 is 16 amino acids long. The CDR3 DNA sequence: TGTGCCAGCAACGGACTAGCGGGGGGCAACTACAATGAGCAGTTCTTC. This encodes CASNGLAGGNYNEQFF. The variable domain in full, with the rest retrieved from reference TRBV5-8 and TRBJ2-1, is EAGVTQSPTHLIKTRGQQATLRCSPISGHTSVYWYQQALGLGLQFLLWYDEGEERNRGNFPPRFSGRQFPNYSSELNVNALELEDSALYLCASNGLAGGNYNEQFFGPGTRLTVL.

The chain uses TRBV7-9 and TRBJ2-3; 10 nucleotides agree with TRBD2. Germline V lookup: CDR1 SEHNR, CDR2 FQNEAQ (reference sequence). Trimming removed 6 bases from V and 6 bases from J; junction bases left unmatched: 12. This CDR3 comprises 16 residues. In DNA, the CDR3 is TGTGCCAGCAGTTTTTCCGGGACTAGCGCGTTCGATACGCAGTATTTT. Its translation is CASSFSGTSAFDTQYF.

The sample holds one count of this clone. V gene TRBV28 combines with J gene TRBJ1-3, with D possibly being TRBD1 (5 bases). The CDR3 contains 15 residues. CDR1 is MDHEN and CDR2 is SYDVKM in the germline V gene. Trimming took 3 bases from V and 0 from J, leaving 9 bases between them. Here the CDR3 reads CASSLPQGSGNTIYF. Here the CDR3 DNA reads TGTGCCAGCAGTTTGCCCCAGGGCTCTGGAAACACCATATATTTT. Together with reference TRBV28 and TRBJ1-3, the CDR3 gives the full variable domain: DVKVTQSSRYLVKRTGEKVFLECVQDMDHENMFWYRQDPGLGLRLIYFSYDVKMKEKGDIPEGYSVSREKKERFSLILESASTNQTSMYLCASSLPQGSGNTIYFGEGSWLTVV.

The V gene is TRBV6-1, the J gene TRBJ1-5, with 10 nucleotides matching TRBD1. The trim removed 6 bases at V and 13 bases at J, leaving 12 bases unmatched. CDR1 and CDR2 (germline): MNHNS, SASEGT. The length of the CDR3 is 14 residues. CDR3 loop: CASRAGTGVGGQHF. CDR3 DNA: TGTGCCAGCAGGGCCGGGACAGGGGTTGGGGGTCAGCATTTT.

The chain links TRBV4-2 to TRBJ2-1; 16 bases line up with TRBD2. With V trimmed by 4 bases and J by 5 bases, 14 bases remained unmatched. Germline V gives CDR1 LGHNA, CDR2 YNFKEQ. The CDR3 runs to 20 residues. This CDR3 is CASSPGTSGRVSRLDNEQFF. CDR3 sequence (DNA): TGTGCCAGCAGCCCTGGGACTAGCGGGAGGGTTTCGAGATTGGACAATGAGCAGTTCTTC.

This chain links TRBV2 with TRBJ1-4; TRBD1 matches 8 bases. Germline assignment: CDR1 SNHLY and CDR2 FYNNEI. The CDR3 is 13 amino acids. Trimming removed 10 bases from V and 7 bases from J; junction bases left unmatched: 8. CDR3: CATKQGVSEKLFF. CDR3 in DNA: TGTGCCACCAAACAGGGGGTGTCTGAAAAACTGTTTTTT.

The chain is built from TRBV5-1 and TRBJ2-1, with 9 positions matching TRBD2. Germline CDR1 reads SGHRS; CDR2 reads YFSETQ. This CDR3 has 15 residues. V trimming: 1 base; J trimming: 6 bases; junction bases outside the gene matches: 5. CDR3 sequence: CASSLMAGGGNEQFF. The CDR3 DNA sequence: TGCGCCAGCAGCTTGATGGCGGGGGGGGGCAATGAGCAGTTCTTC.

The chain's CDR3 is CASSLALNEQFF. The DNA of the CDR3 is TGTGCCAGCAGCTTAGCTTTAAATGAGCAGTTCTTC. The chain carries TRBV7-9 and TRBJ2-1; D not certain. V was cut by 0 bases and J by 7 bases, with 4 bases left in between. The CDR3 has 12 residues. CDR1 is SEHNR and CDR2 is FQNEAQ in the germline V gene (reference sequence).

The chain employs TRBV5-1 and TRBJ2-6, with D tentatively TRBD1 (6 bases). Germline CDR1 SGHRS, CDR2 YFSETQ. V was pared by 1 base and J by 3 bases, with 14 bases between. The CDR3 loop spans 17 amino acids. The CDR3 reads CASSLTGISGGANVLTF. CDR3 DNA: TGCGCCAGCAGCTTGACAGGGATCTCTGGTGGGGCCAACGTCCTGACTTTC.

The V and J genes are TRBV20-1 and TRBJ2-5, with D possibly matching TRBD1 (6 bases). Trimming shortened V by 4 bases and J by 6 bases, and 9 bases separated the two germline ends. This CDR3 has 11 amino acids. Germline CDR1 DFQATT, CDR2 SNEGSKA (reference sequence). The CDR3 DNA is TGCAGTGCTACAGGGGTTAAGACCCAGTACTTC. This sequence encodes CSATGVKTQYF.

To note about this clone: The sample contains more than one DNA sequence encoding this CDR3. The chain is built from TRBV29-1 and TRBJ1-2; D perhaps matches TRBD1 (6 bases). This CDR3 region has 13 residues. Trimming took 4 bases from V and 2 from J, leaving 11 bases between them. From germline, CDR1 is SQVTM and CDR2 ANQGSEA. CDR3 DNA: TGCAGCGTTGTACAGGGTTCAAACTATGGCTACACCTTC. Protein: CSVVQGSNYGYTF.

V is TRBV11-2 and J is TRBJ1-1; 10 bases agree with TRBD1. The germline V gene has CDR1 SGHAT and CDR2 FQNNGV. With V trimmed by 5 bases and J by 5 bases, 8 bases remained unmatched. The CDR3 runs to 15 residues. The CDR3 spells CASSPVGTGVTEAFF. DNA for the CDR3: TGTGCCAGCAGCCCAGTCGGGACAGGGGTAACTGAAGCTTTCTTT.